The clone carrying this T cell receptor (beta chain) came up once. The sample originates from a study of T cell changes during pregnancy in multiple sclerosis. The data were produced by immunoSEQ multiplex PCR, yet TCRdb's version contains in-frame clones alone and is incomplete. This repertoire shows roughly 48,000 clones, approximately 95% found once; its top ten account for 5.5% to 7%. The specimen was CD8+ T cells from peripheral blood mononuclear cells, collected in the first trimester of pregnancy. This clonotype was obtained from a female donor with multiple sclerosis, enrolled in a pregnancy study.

The CDR3 DNA reads TGTGCCAGCGGAAAACAGGGGAACACTGAAGCTTTCTTT. Translating gives CASGKQGNTEAFF. V usage is TRBV27 and J usage is TRBJ1-1; the D gene is possibly TRBD1 (6 bases). The V and J ends lost 8 bases and 1 base respectively, with 11 bases between them. The V gene's germline CDR1 is MNHEY and CDR2 SMNVEV (reference sequence). The CDR3 is made up of 13 amino acids.